One sample yielded the 25 T cell receptor beta chains listed below, sequenced in a study of T cell repertoires in cytomegalovirus infection. TCRdb itself ran the reads through MiXCR, one entry per CDR3 protein. This repertoire shows about 310,000 distinct CDR3 sequences, 17% found once; its top ten account for approximately 12%. Material: PBMCs. The receptors originated from a human donor in good health (CMV status not recorded). Some clones in this sample may be carry-over from other donors' samples.

Points on this clonotype: Compared with germline, one end of the junction differs, possibly owing to a read error. The chain is built from TRBV7-7 and TRBJ2-1; 7 bases agree with TRBD1. This CDR3 spans 14 amino acids. Germline CDR1 reads SSHAT; CDR2 reads FNYEAQ (reference sequence). In DNA, the CDR3 is TGTGCTAGCAGCTTAGGGACAGAACTTAATGAGCAGTTCTTC. Protein: CASSLGTELNEQFF.

A few counts support this clonotype. This chain links TRBV7-6 with TRBJ1-6; TRBD1 matches 10 bases. This CDR3 comprises 14 residues. Germline V CDR1 and CDR2: SGHVS, FNYEAQ. The trim removed 7 bases at V and 7 bases at J, leaving 4 bases unmatched. CDR3 nucleotides: TGTGCCAGCACAATGACAGGGGGCAATTCACCCCTCCACTTT. Protein product: CASTMTGGNSPLHF.

The chain couples TRBV6-5 to TRBJ2-5; 9 bases map to TRBD1. V trimming: 6 bases; J trimming: 4 bases; junction bases outside the gene matches: 9. This CDR3 has 15 residues. Per the germline V gene, CDR1 is MNHEY and CDR2 is SVGAGI. CDR3 residues: CASSYGGQGGETQYF. The DNA of the CDR3 is TGTGCCAGCAGCTACGGGGGACAGGGCGGAGAGACCCAGTACTTC.

This clonotype was detected ten times or more. This chain uses TRBV12-3 or TRBV12-4 with TRBJ2-5, with D unresolved. Trimming took off 7 bases at V and 3 bases at J, with 9 bases between the two ends. The CDR3 spans 12 residues. CDR3 sequence reads: CASNLGKETQYF. For the CDR3, the DNA is TGTGCCAGCAATTTGGGGAAAGAGACCCAGTACTTC.

This clonotype has just a few counts. The chain joins TRBV13 to TRBJ2-7, with D maybe TRBD2 (5 bases). Germline-derived CDR1 and CDR2 are PRHDT and FYEKMQ (reference sequence). V shed 3 bases and J shed 0 bases, with 9 bases lying between them. The CDR3 has 14 residues. CDR3 sequence reads: CASSLDLSSYEQYF. In nucleotides, the CDR3 is TGTGCCAGCAGCTTGGACTTAAGCTCCTACGAGCAGTACTTC. Drawing the rest from reference TRBV13 and TRBJ2-7, the complete variable domain is AAGVIQSPRHLIKEKRETATLKCYPIPRHDTVYWYQQGPGQDPQFLISFYEKMQSDKGSIPDRFSAQQFSDYHSELNMSSLELGDSALYFCASSLDLSSYEQYFGPGTRLTVT.

There are many counts of this clonotype. The V call is TRBV7-2, the J call TRBJ2-1; TRBD1 aligns across 10 bases. In germline, CDR1 is SGHTA, CDR2 FQGNSA. The CDR3 length is 17 residues. The V segment lost 1 base and the J segment 6 bases; nucleotides outside the gene matches: 9. The CDR3 here is CASSLGPLTGGVNEQFF. CDR3 DNA sequence: TGTGCCAGCAGCTTAGGTCCCCTGACAGGGGGCGTCAATGAGCAGTTCTTC.

Many counts were recorded for this clonotype. The CDR3 protein is CASGLVDQPQHF. The CDR3 DNA sequence: TGTGCTAGTGGTTTGGTAGATCAGCCCCAGCATTTT. V usage is TRBV12-5 and J usage is TRBJ1-5; D uncertain. V was trimmed by 0 bases and J by 5 bases, leaving 2 bases between them. Germline lookup yields CDR1 LGHNT and CDR2 FRNRAP. The CDR3 is 12 residues long. Full variable domain (rest looked up from reference TRBV12-5 and TRBJ1-5): DARVTQTPRHKVTEMGQEVTMRCQPILGHNTVFWYRQTMMQGLELLAYFRNRAPLDDSGMPKDRFSAEMPDATLATLKIQPSEPRDSAVYFCASGLVDQPQHFGDGTRLSIL.

The chain carries TRBV27 and TRBJ2-2, with D perhaps being TRBD1 or TRBD2 (5 bases each). This CDR3 has 21 amino acids. V lost 6 bases and J 1 base, leaving 30 bases between the germline ends. Germline V lookup: CDR1 MNHEY, CDR2 SMNVEV (reference sequence). CDR3 nucleotide sequence: TGTGCCAGCAGACCCCAAAACCCGGGACGGGCCAACTCCGGGAACACCGGGGAGCTGTTTTTT. Residues: CASRPQNPGRANSGNTGELFF.

This clonotype was observed at least ten times. CDR3 region: CASSRTRGGTYEQYF. The CDR3 DNA is TGCGCCAGCAGCCGGACTCGTGGAGGAACCTACGAGCAGTACTTC. The chain joins TRBV23-1 to TRBJ2-7; tentative D call: TRBD2 (5 bases). TRBV23-1 qualifies as an ORF whose function is uncertain. The CDR3 is 15 residues long. V shed 6 bases and J shed 2 bases, with 17 bases lying between them.

This clonotype was recorded a few times. The CDR3 protein is CASSQDSGATAKNIQYF. The CDR3 nucleotides are TGCGCCAGCAGCCAAGATTCCGGCGCTACAGCCAAAAACATTCAGTACTTC. The chain combines TRBV4-1 with TRBJ2-4; D not certain. Looked up from germline, CDR1 is MGHRA and CDR2 is YSYEKL. The length of the CDR3 is 17 residues. V lost 0 bases, J lost 0 bases, and 12 bases lay in between.

This clonotype was found many times. This chain joins TRBV7-6 and TRBJ1-4; TRBD1 is a possible D gene (5 bases). V was trimmed by 1 base and J by 0 bases, leaving 12 bases between them. This CDR3 is built from 17 residues. Per the germline V gene, CDR1 is SGHVS and CDR2 is FNYEAQ. The CDR3 nucleotides read TGTGCCAGCAGCTTAGGCGCCGACAGTACAACTAATGAAAAACTGTTTTTT. It yields the protein CASSLGADSTTNEKLFF.

This clonotype was picked up a small number of times. The J gene is TRBJ1-4, the V gene TRBV28; D remains ambiguous. The germline V and J ends were trimmed by 9 bases and 4 bases, with 9 bases remaining between them. The length of the CDR3 is 12 residues. The germline V gene encodes CDR1 MDHEN and CDR2 SYDVKM. The CDR3 nucleotides read TGTGCCAGTAGAGGACTTAATGAAAAACTGTTTTTT. It specifies CASRGLNEKLFF.

This sequence joins TRBV4-2 and TRBJ1-2; 11 positions match TRBD1. The CDR3 covers 15 residues. The germline V gene encodes CDR1 LGHNA and CDR2 YNFKEQ. After removal of 1 base from V and 4 bases from J, the junction contained 2 bases not matched to a gene. The CDR3 DNA reads TGTGCCAGCAGCCAAGCCGGGACAGGGGGCTATGGCTACACCTTC. Translated: CASSQAGTGGYGYTF.

Only one count was recorded for this clonotype. The rearrangement uses TRBV12-3 or TRBV12-4 and TRBJ2-1; D gene uncertain. CDR3 length: 12 amino acids. The V gene lost 1 base and the J gene lost 9 bases, with 7 bases spanning the gap. For the CDR3, the DNA is TGTGCCAGCAGTTTAGTAGGGCTTGAGCAGTTCTTC. It is translated as CASSLVGLEQFF.

This sequence joins TRBV15 and TRBJ2-3; the D gene is possibly TRBD2 (5 bases). This CDR3 is built from 16 residues. Trimming stripped 0 bases from V and 2 bases from J, with 12 bases between. In germline, CDR1 is LNHNV, CDR2 YYDKDF (reference sequence). The CDR3 spells CATSREGRGLTDTQYF. For the CDR3, the DNA is TGTGCCACCAGCAGAGAGGGCCGCGGGCTCACAGATACGCAGTATTTT.

In its sample, this clonotype was seen a few times. The chain couples TRBV25-1 to TRBJ2-5; D uncertain. The CDR3 has 11 amino acids. CDR1 MGHDK and CDR2 SYGVNS come from the germline V gene. Trimming removed 1 base at V and 7 bases at J, with 4 bases between. The CDR3 DNA reads TGTGCCAGCAGTGAATCCCGGACCCAGTACTTC. Translation gives CASSESRTQYF.

The CDR3 nucleotides are TGCAGTGCTAGAGGGATGTCGGCTAGCGGGGGAGATGAGCAGTTCTTC. It yields the protein CSARGMSASGGDEQFF. The gene calls are TRBV20-1 and TRBJ2-1; 10 bases agree with TRBD2. The V gene end was trimmed by 1 base and the J gene end by 8 bases; junction bases not matched to a gene: 11. CDR1 and CDR2 from the germline V gene are DFQATT and SNEGSKA (reference sequence). This CDR3 contains 16 residues.

This clonotype was counted many times. CDR3: CASSPRGTGEKLFF. The CDR3 DNA is TGTGCCAGCAGCCCCAGGGGGACGGGAGAAAAACTGTTTTTT. The chain recombines TRBV27 with TRBJ1-4; 7 bases are shared with TRBD1. Germline values: CDR1 MNHEY, CDR2 SMNVEV (reference sequence). The ends lost 6 bases at V and 8 bases at J; junction bases unmatched: 9. CDR3 length: 14 residues.

This clonotype was detected only a few times. This chain joins TRBV28 and TRBJ1-4, with unresolved D. CDR3 size: 11 residues. Germline CDR1 reads MDHEN; CDR2 reads SYDVKM. Trimming took 7 bases from V and 6 from J, leaving 6 bases between them. The CDR3 spells CASTQYEKLFF. Here the CDR3 DNA reads TGTGCCAGCACCCAATATGAAAAACTGTTTTTT.

This clonotype was counted at least ten times. V and J are TRBV4-1 and TRBJ1-1; D is unclear. Germline CDR1 MGHRA, CDR2 YSYEKL. The CDR3 has 15 residues. V was shortened by 1 base and J by 0 bases, with 9 bases between the two germline ends. The CDR3: CASSQGSTLNTEAFF. CDR3 sequence (DNA): TGCGCCAGCAGCCAAGGTAGTACTCTGAACACTGAAGCTTTCTTT.

This clonotype was observed at least ten times. This rearrangement joins TRBV7-2 to TRBJ2-3; D perhaps matches TRBD2 (7 bases). V shed 1 base and J shed 6 bases, with 20 bases lying between them. The CDR3 spans 17 residues. The germline gives CDR1 SGHTA, CDR2 FQGNSA. This CDR3 reads CASSLGPNAGATDTQYF. The CDR3 DNA sequence: TGTGCCAGCAGCTTAGGCCCCAACGCGGGGGCCACGGATACGCAGTATTTT.

The chain combines TRBV6-5 with TRBJ2-7; TRBD2 matches 8 bases. V lost 5 bases, J lost 4 bases, and 4 bases stayed unmatched. CDR1 and CDR2 from the germline V gene are MNHEY and SVGAGI. CDR3 length equals 13 residues. The CDR3, as DNA: TGTGCCAGCAGTCCGGGGGGGGTATACGAGCAGTACTTC. Translating it yields CASSPGGVYEQYF.

At least ten counts were recorded for this clonotype. The chain has TRBV7-6 and TRBJ2-7; D may be TRBD2 (6 bases). The CDR3 is 16 amino acids. Germline CDR1 and CDR2: SGHVS and FNYEAQ. V lost 1 base, J lost 5 bases, and 18 bases lay in between. The CDR3: CASSLGGLKKTHEQYF. DNA of the CDR3: TGTGCCAGCAGCTTAGGGGGACTTAAAAAGACCCACGAGCAGTACTTC.

The rearrangement links TRBV2 to TRBJ1-6, with D possibly being TRBD1 (5 bases). The CDR3 consists of 14 residues. Germline V gene sequence: CDR1 SNHLY, CDR2 FYNNEI. Trimming took off 5 bases at V and 12 bases at J, with 17 bases between the two ends. CDR3 bases: TGTGCCAGCAGTCCGGGGCCCGACGGTCAACCCCTCCACTTT. As protein: CASSPGPDGQPLHF. The full variable domain, its missing parts supplied by reference TRBV2 and TRBJ1-6, is EPEVTQTPSHQVTQMGQEVILRCVPISNHLYFYWYRQILGQKVEFLVSFYNNEISEKSEIFDDQFSVERPDGSNFTLKIRSTKLEDSAMYFCASSPGPDGQPLHFGNGTRLTVT.

The V call is TRBV12-3 or TRBV12-4, the J call TRBJ2-5; D gene uncertain. V was clipped by 5 bases and J by 3 bases, with 16 bases between them. CDR3 length: 15 amino acids. CDR3 loop: CASSPASRLKETQYF. The CDR3 DNA follows: TGTGCCAGCAGTCCCGCGTCACGACTTAAAGAGACCCAGTACTTC.